This T cell receptor (beta chain) was identified in a study of CD4 T cells in relation to SARS-CoV-2 and coronaviruses. General study findings and limits: No donor gave both pre-pandemic and post-infection samples. Compared with monoreactive clones, crossreactive clones showed significantly weaker SARS-CoV-2 expansion.

This clone was seen more than once but under ten times. Its antigen is as yet unknown. Unexposed donor CD4+ T cells date from 2011-2018, before the COVID-19 pandemic. Naive and memory CD4+ T cells came from enriched cryopreserved PBMCs. Uncultured naive and memory CD4+ T cells supplied DNA for deep TCR-beta sequencing. Method: immunoSEQ multiplex PCR; TCRdb's copy keeps in-frame clones and lacks some. The sample contains about 64,000 clones, approximately 94% of which appear only once. V lost 0 bases and J 7 bases, leaving 10 bases between the germline ends. In germline, CDR1 is SGHRS, CDR2 YFSETQ. CDR3 length: 14 amino acids.

This chain joins TRBV5-1 and TRBJ2-2, with D unresolved. This clonotype was sampled from a human donor in good health. Sequenced material: naive CD4+ T cells from PBMCs. Noted subset: naive CD4+ T cells isolated by negative enrichment. CDR3 DNA sequence: TGCGCCAGCAGCTTGGTGGCAGAGAGCGGGGAGCTGTTTTTT. This translates into CASSLVAESGELFF.